This T cell receptor (beta chain) is from a study of cytomegalovirus exposure and HLA in healthy donors. The study ran its PCR with 60 Vbeta and 13 Jbeta primers. Method: immunoSEQ multiplex PCR; TCRdb's copy keeps in-frame clones and lacks some. The data show around 220,000 clones, around 80% seen once. There are 12 residues in the CDR3. V gave up 1 base and J gave up 7 bases; unmatched junction bases: 0. CDR1 is SGHTA, CDR2 FQGNSA, per germline. Sequencing used PBMCs. This chain connects TRBV7-2 to TRBJ1-1; 7 bases agree with TRBD1. This clonotype was obtained from a man aged 35 to 55 in good health and CMV-seronegative. CDR3 coding DNA: TGTGCCAGCAGCTTAGGGACAGGTGAAGCTTTCTTT. This translates into CASSLGTGEAFF.